The clone carrying this T cell receptor beta chain was observed at least ten times. Its antigen remains unknown. This sample was included in a study of spatial heterogeneity in lung cancer. Study context: Approximately 24 months after resection was the median timing of the follow-up PBMC samples, which were sequenced when available.

Time point given: blood at routine non-recurrence follow-up after resection. J lost 2 bases, V lost 5 bases, and 16 bases had no gene match. Germline CDR1 and CDR2: DFQATT and SNEGSKA (reference sequence). The CDR3 contains 17 residues. TCRdb reprocessed the 5' RACE reads with MiXCR, giving one entry per CDR3 protein. The sample includes about 36,000 distinct CDR3 sequences, around 7.6% of them seen just once. General study results and limits: There were more appearances of ubiquitous expanded tumor TCRs in blood at resection than at follow-up.

The clonotype originates from a male donor with early-stage non-small cell lung cancer. This material consisted of PBMCs, taken at follow-up. The rearrangement uses TRBV20-1 and TRBJ2-5; 8 bases fit TRBD2. The CDR3 loop reads CSAPPLGGGPVQETQYF. In DNA form, the CDR3 reads TGCAGTGCTCCCCCTCTGGGCGGGGGGCCCGTACAAGAGACCCAGTACTTC.